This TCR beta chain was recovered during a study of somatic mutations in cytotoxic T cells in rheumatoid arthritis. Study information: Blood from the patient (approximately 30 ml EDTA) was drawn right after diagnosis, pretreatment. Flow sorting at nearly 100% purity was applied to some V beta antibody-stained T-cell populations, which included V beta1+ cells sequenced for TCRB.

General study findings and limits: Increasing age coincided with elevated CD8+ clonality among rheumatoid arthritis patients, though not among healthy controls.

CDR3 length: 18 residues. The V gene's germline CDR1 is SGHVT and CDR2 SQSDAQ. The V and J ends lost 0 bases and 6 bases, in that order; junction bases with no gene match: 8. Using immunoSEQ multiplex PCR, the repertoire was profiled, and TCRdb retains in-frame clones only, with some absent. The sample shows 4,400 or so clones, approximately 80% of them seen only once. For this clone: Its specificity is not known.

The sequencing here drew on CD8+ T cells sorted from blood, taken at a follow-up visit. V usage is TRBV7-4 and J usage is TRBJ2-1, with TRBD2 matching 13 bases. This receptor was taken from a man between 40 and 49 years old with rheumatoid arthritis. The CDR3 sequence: CASSLASTSGRAGNEQFF. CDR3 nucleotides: TGTGCCAGCAGCTTAGCGTCAACTAGCGGGAGGGCCGGCAATGAGCAGTTCTTC.